The 21 T cell receptor beta chains presented below share a single source sample, sequenced in a study of blood T cell repertoires in COVID-19 (dated by TCRdb to between 2020 and 2021). Libraries were built with the immunoSEQ multiplex PCR assay. The clones in this table, taken by TCRdb from immuneACCESS, are in-frame only. Not every clone is retained; where verified, under half of the shortfall comes from an unresolved V gene, and the cause of the rest is unknown. The sample yields approximately 260,000 clones; about nine tenths were counted once. The ten top clones hold about 6.9% of the sample. The sequenced sample consisted of PBMCs or T cells enriched from blood (not recorded which). These receptor sequences come from a woman aged 25 to 39 with acute COVID-19.

The chain couples TRBV29-1 to TRBJ1-5; TRBD1 might be the D (6 bases). The germline V gene encodes CDR1 SQVTM and CDR2 ANQGSEA. This CDR3 spans 12 amino acids. V lost 7 bases and J lost 9, with 16 bases in between. In DNA form, the CDR3 reads TGCAGCGCACAACAGGGTGTAGGGCCCCAGCATTTT. The encoded protein is CSAQQGVGPQHF. The whole variable domain, filled in from reference TRBV29-1 and TRBJ1-5, reads SAVISQKPSRDICQRGTSLTIQCQVDSQVTMMFWYRQQPGQSLTLIATANQGSEATYESGFVIDKFPISRPNLTFSTLTVSNMSPEDSSIYLCSAQQGVGPQHFGDGTRLSIL.

The V call is TRBV4-3, the J call TRBJ2-7, with D maybe TRBD2 (6 bases). Germline assignment: CDR1 LGHNA and CDR2 YSLEER. The V and J ends lost 1 base and 2 bases respectively, with 12 bases between them. The CDR3 extends over 15 amino acids. This CDR3 is CASSQAERAAYEQYF. The CDR3 nucleotides are TGCGCCAGCAGCCAAGCGGAGCGGGCCGCCTACGAGCAGTACTTC.

CDR3 sequence (DNA): TGTGCCAGCTCACCGGACAGGGAAGGCTACACCTTC. As protein: CASSPDREGYTF. V usage is TRBV18 and J usage is TRBJ1-2; TRBD1 aligns across 8 bases. Trimming took 3 bases from V and 8 from J; bases not matched to a gene: 2. Looked up from germline, CDR1 is KGHSH and CDR2 is LQKENI. This CDR3 comprises 12 residues. Filled out from reference TRBV18 and TRBJ1-2, the complete variable domain reads NAGVMQNPRHLVRRRGQEARLRCSPMKGHSHVYWYRQLPEEGLKFMVYLQKENIIDESGMPKERFSAEFPKEGPSILRIQQVVRGDSAAYFCASSPDREGYTFGSGTRLTVV.

CDR3 coding DNA: TGTGCCAGTAGTATCTTTCAGGGAAGTAATTCACCCCTCCACTTT. Its translation is CASSIFQGSNSPLHF. The chain joins TRBV19 to TRBJ1-6, with D perhaps matching TRBD1 (5 bases). V lost 3 bases to trimming and J lost 6 bases, with 12 bases between them. The CDR3 contains 15 residues. Germline loops: CDR1 LNHDA, CDR2 SQIVND (reference sequence).

The chain joins TRBV5-6 to TRBJ2-7; perhaps TRBD1 as D (5 bases). Germline V gene data show CDR1 as SGHDT and CDR2 as YYEEEE. The CDR3 is 14 residues long. Trimming left V 0 bases short and J 1 base short, with 8 bases between. CDR3 coding DNA: TGTGCCAGCAGCTTGGTGGCAGGGTCCTACGAGCAGTACTTC. It is translated as CASSLVAGSYEQYF.

Of note for this clone: Additional DNA sequences in this sample encode the identical CDR3. CDR3 in DNA: TGTGCCAGCAGTTTGGGACAGACTTACGAGCAGTACTTC. Translating it yields CASSLGQTYEQYF. The gene calls are TRBV28 and TRBJ2-7; 7 bases are shared with TRBD1. The length of the CDR3 is 13 residues. V shed 3 bases, J shed 4 bases, and the junction held 3 bases outside the gene matches. CDR1 and CDR2 (germline): MDHEN, SYDVKM.

The chain recombines TRBV4-1 with TRBJ1-2; D might be TRBD1 (6 bases). V lost 2 bases and J lost 4, with 11 bases in between. The CDR3 length is 14 residues. The V gene's germline CDR1 is MGHRA and CDR2 YSYEKL. CDR3: CASSQTGRLYGYTF. CDR3 nucleotide sequence: TGCGCCAGCAGCCAAACAGGGAGACTCTATGGCTACACCTTC.

The chain joins TRBV10-2 to TRBJ1-1; D is unresolved. Germline lookup yields CDR1 WSHSY and CDR2 SAAADI. V lost 7 bases to trimming and J lost 1 base, with 10 bases between them. The CDR3 consists of 13 residues. In nucleotides, the CDR3 is TGCGCCAGCACGGAGGGAAGGAACACTGAAGCTTTCTTT. It is translated as CASTEGRNTEAFF.

V gene TRBV5-4 combines with J gene TRBJ1-1; 9 nucleotides align to TRBD1. The CDR3 spans 15 residues. V shed 4 bases and J 5 bases; nucleotides not matched to a gene: 9. Germline CDR1 is SGHNT and CDR2 is YYREEE (reference sequence). The CDR3 here is CASSPLQGARTEAFF. In nucleotides, the CDR3 is TGTGCCAGCAGCCCACTACAGGGGGCACGGACTGAAGCTTTCTTT.

The chain couples TRBV7-2 to TRBJ2-7; D is possibly TRBD1 (6 bases). The CDR3 extends over 14 amino acids. Germline V gene sequence: CDR1 SGHTA, CDR2 FQGNSA. V lost 1 base, J lost 3 bases, and 10 bases lay in between. The CDR3 loop is CASSLGNRDYEQYF. DNA for the CDR3: TGTGCCAGCAGCTTAGGAAACAGGGACTACGAGCAGTACTTC.

This chain uses TRBV7-2 with TRBJ2-5, with D maybe TRBD2 (5 bases). Germline assignment: CDR1 SGHTA and CDR2 FQGNSA. V was cut by 8 bases and J by 1 base, with 11 bases left in between. This CDR3 comprises 13 residues. CDR3 protein: CASRWSGQETQYF. The CDR3, as DNA: TGTGCCAGCCGGTGGAGCGGCCAAGAGACCCAGTACTTC.

The rearrangement uses TRBV5-4 and TRBJ2-7; 7 bases fit TRBD1. The CDR3 has 14 residues. After removal of 4 bases from V and 5 bases from J, the junction contained 9 bases not matched to a gene. Germline lookup yields CDR1 SGHNT and CDR2 YYREEE (reference sequence). Here the CDR3 DNA reads TGTGCCAGCAGCAATGAGGGACAGCGCCACGAGCAGTACTTC. This codes for CASSNEGQRHEQYF. Based on the CDR3 plus reference TRBV5-4 and TRBJ2-7, the full variable domain is ETGVTQSPTHLIKTRGQQVTLRCSSQSGHNTVSWYQQALGQGPQFIFQYYREEENGRGNFPPRFSGLQFPNYSSELNVNALELDDSALYLCASSNEGQRHEQYFGPGTRLTVT.

The chain combines TRBV3-1 (or the pseudogene TRBV3-2) with TRBJ2-5, with D maybe TRBD2 (7 bases). The CDR3 totals 16 residues. V shed 0 bases and J shed 5 bases, with 16 bases lying between them. Germline assignment: CDR1 LGHDT and CDR2 YNNKEL (reference sequence). The CDR3 bases are TGTGCCAGCAGCCAAGATCGGGGGGCCCTCGGGGAGACCCAGTACTTC. Translation: CASSQDRGALGETQYF.

The chain recombines TRBV3-1 (or the pseudogene TRBV3-2) with TRBJ1-2, with TRBD1 matching 9 bases. CDR1 and CDR2 from the germline V gene are LGHDT and YNNKEL (reference sequence). There are 15 residues in the CDR3. The J segment lost 8 bases and the V segment lost 0 bases, leaving 7 bases of the junction unmatched. The CDR3: CASSQDGGQGKGYTF. CDR3 DNA: TGTGCCAGCAGCCAAGATGGGGGACAGGGTAAAGGCTACACCTTC.

This clone has only a few counts. The rearrangement links TRBV19 to TRBJ1-5; 8 nucleotides line up with TRBD1. The V and J ends lost 5 bases and 0 bases, in that order; junction bases with no gene match: 6. In germline, CDR1 is LNHDA, CDR2 SQIVND (reference sequence). There are 16 residues in the CDR3. CDR3 sequence (DNA): TGTGCCAGTAGTCCGGGGACAGGCAATAGCAATCAGCCCCAGCATTTT. The encoded protein is CASSPGTGNSNQPQHF.

The chain couples TRBV28 to TRBJ1-2; TRBD1 matches 8 bases. The CDR3 has 17 amino acids. Trimming removed 5 bases from V and 8 bases from J; junction bases left unmatched: 19. Germline CDR1 and CDR2: MDHEN and SYDVKM. CDR3 sequence reads: CASSNLRQGPTLKGYTF. The CDR3 DNA reads as TGTGCCAGCAGTAATCTAAGACAGGGGCCCACTCTTAAGGGCTACACCTTC.

CDR3 amino acids: CASKRDTLYGYTF. The CDR3, as DNA: TGTGCCAGTAAACGGGACACACTCTATGGCTACACCTTC. The chain is built from TRBV19 and TRBJ1-2; the D gene is possibly TRBD1 (6 bases). In germline, CDR1 is LNHDA, CDR2 SQIVND (reference sequence). This CDR3 comprises 13 residues. V lost 7 bases to trimming and J lost 4 bases, with 13 bases between them.

The chain carries TRBV27 and TRBJ2-5, with 8 bases that match TRBD2. Germline loops: CDR1 MNHEY, CDR2 SMNVEV (reference sequence). This CDR3 contains 16 residues. The J segment lost 1 base and the V segment lost 3 bases, leaving 7 bases of the junction unmatched. The DNA for the CDR3 is TGTGCCAGCAGTTTGCGGGCGGGGGGAACCCAAGAGACCCAGTACTTC. It translates to CASSLRAGGTQETQYF.

This chain links TRBV7-3 with TRBJ2-3; 7 bases are shared with TRBD2. The CDR3 consists of 14 residues. J lost 6 bases, V lost 2 bases, and 5 bases had no gene match. Germline-derived CDR1 and CDR2 are SGHTA and FQGTGA. In nucleotides, the CDR3 is TGTGCCAGCAGCTTATACGGCGGGAGTGATACGCAGTATTTT. Translating it yields CASSLYGGSDTQYF.

The J gene is TRBJ2-1, the V gene TRBV5-1; a possible D gene is TRBD2 (5 bases). Looked up from germline, CDR1 is SGHRS and CDR2 is YFSETQ. The germline V and J ends were trimmed by 2 bases and 0 bases, with 12 bases remaining between them. This CDR3 has 16 residues. In nucleotides, the CDR3 is TGCGCCAGCAGCTTCCAGGAACTAGGCTCCTACAATGAGCAGTTCTTC. Its translation: CASSFQELGSYNEQFF.

This chain uses TRBV19 with TRBJ1-1; D perhaps matches TRBD1 (6 bases). The ends were cut back, 1 base at V and 1 base at J, with 19 bases in the middle. There are 18 residues in the CDR3. Per the germline V gene, CDR1 is LNHDA and CDR2 is SQIVND (reference sequence). Here the CDR3 reads CASSIAGRQVGGNTEAFF. The CDR3 DNA follows: TGTGCCAGTAGTATAGCGGGTCGACAGGTCGGAGGGAACACTGAAGCTTTCTTT.